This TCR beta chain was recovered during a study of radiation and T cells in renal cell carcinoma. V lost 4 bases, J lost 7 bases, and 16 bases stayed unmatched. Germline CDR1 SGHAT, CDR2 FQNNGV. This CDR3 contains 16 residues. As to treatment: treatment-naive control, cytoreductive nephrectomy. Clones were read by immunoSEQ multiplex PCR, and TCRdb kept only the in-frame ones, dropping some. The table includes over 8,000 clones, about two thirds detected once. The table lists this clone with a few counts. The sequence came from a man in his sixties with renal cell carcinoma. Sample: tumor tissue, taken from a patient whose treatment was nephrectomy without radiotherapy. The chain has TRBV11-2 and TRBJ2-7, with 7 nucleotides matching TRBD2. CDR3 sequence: CASSSLGAGVVGEQYF. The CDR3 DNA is TGTGCCAGCAGCTCCCTAGGTGCGGGAGTAGTAGGTGAGCAGTACTTC.